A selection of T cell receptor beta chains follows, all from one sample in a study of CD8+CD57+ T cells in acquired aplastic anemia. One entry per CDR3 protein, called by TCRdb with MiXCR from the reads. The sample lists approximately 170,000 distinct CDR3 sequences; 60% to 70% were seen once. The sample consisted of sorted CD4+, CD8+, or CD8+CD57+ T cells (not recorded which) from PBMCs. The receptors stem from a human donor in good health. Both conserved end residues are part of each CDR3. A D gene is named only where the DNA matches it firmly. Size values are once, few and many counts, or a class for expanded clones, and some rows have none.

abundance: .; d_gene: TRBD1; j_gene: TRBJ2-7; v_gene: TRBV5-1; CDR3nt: TGCGCCAGCAGCTCGGACAGGGTCTACGAGCAGTACTTC; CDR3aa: CASSSDRVYEQYF
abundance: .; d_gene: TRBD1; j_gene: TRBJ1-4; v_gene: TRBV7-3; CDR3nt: TGTGCCAGCAGCCTACAGGGGTCTAATGAAAAACTGTTTTTT; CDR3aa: CASSLQGSNEKLFF
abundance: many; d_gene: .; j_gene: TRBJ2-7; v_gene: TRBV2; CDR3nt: TGTGCCAGCAGGGATGGGACTTACGAGCAGTACTTC; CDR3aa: CASRDGTYEQYF
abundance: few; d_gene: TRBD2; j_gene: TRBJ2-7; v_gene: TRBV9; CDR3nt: TGTGCCAGCAGCCCGGGACTAGCGGGAGGGTACGAGCAGTACTTC; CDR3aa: CASSPGLAGGYEQYF
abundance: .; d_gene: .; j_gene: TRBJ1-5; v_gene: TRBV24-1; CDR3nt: TGTGCCACCCATATGTGGGATGGGCATCAGCCCCAGCATTTT; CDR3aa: CATHMWDGHQPQHF
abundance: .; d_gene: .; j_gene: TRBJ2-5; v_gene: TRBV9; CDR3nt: TGTGCCAGCAGCCCAGGAGGGGATGGAAGGGAGACCCAGTACTTC; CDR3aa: CASSPGGDGRETQYF
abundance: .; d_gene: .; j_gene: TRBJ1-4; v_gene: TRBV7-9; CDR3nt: TGTGCCAGCAGCTTAGCCCTTACTAAGAAGGGAACTAATGAAAAACTGTTTTTT; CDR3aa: CASSLALTKKGTNEKLFF
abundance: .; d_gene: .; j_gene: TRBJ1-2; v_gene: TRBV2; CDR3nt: TGTGCCAGCAGTGGGGGGGATTATGGCTACACCTTC; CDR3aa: CASSGGDYGYTF
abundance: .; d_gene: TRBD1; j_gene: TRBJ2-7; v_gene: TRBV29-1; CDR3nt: TGCAGCGTTGAAGCCGGGACAGGGGTCCGAGACTACGAGCAGTACTTC; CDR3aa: CSVEAGTGVRDYEQYF
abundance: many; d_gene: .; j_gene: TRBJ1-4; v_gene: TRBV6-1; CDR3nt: TGTGCCAGCAGTGAATTCACTAATGAAAAACTGTTTTTT; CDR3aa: CASSEFTNEKLFF
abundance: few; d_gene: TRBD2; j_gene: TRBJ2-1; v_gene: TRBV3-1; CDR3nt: TGTGCCAGCAGCTTTCCTAGCGGGAGTTCCTACAATGAGCAGTTCTTC; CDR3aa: CASSFPSGSSYNEQFF
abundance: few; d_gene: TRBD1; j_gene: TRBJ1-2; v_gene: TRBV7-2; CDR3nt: TGTGCCAGCAGCCATGGGGACAGGCCTTCCTATGGCTACACCTTC; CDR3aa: CASSHGDRPSYGYTF
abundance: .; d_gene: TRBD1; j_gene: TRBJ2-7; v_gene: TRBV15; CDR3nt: TGTGCCACCAGCAGTTCAGGGACAGGGGCTCCCGACTACGAGCAGTACTTC; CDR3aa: CATSSSGTGAPDYEQYF